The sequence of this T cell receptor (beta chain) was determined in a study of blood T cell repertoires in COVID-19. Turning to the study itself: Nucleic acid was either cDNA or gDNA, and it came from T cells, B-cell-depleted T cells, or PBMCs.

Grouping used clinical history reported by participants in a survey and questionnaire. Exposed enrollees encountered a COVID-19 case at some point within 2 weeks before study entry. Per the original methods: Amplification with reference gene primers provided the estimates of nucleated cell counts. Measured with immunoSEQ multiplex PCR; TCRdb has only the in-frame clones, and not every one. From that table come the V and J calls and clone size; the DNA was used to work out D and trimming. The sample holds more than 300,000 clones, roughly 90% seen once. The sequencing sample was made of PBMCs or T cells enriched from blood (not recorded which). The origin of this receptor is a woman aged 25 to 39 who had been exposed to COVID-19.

The CDR3, as DNA: TGCGCCAGCAGCCTATCCGTCTCGAGCAGGGGGACTGAAGCTTTCTTT. Its translation: CASSLSVSSRGTEAFF. The chain joins TRBV4-3 to TRBJ1-1; 7 positions agree with TRBD1. The CDR3 has 16 residues. Germline values: CDR1 LGHNA, CDR2 YSLEER. J lost 5 bases, V lost 4 bases, and 13 bases had no gene match.